The 11 T cell receptor beta chains below were found in one sample sequenced in a study of blood T cell repertoires in COVID-19. Sequenced by immunoSEQ multiplex PCR; TCRdb stores in-frame clones only, minus some. The table records fewer than 45,000 clones, approximately 86% of them present only once. Sample: peripheral blood. The receptors were sampled from a human donor in a cohort sampled during active COVID-19.

The rearrangement joins TRBV24-1 to TRBJ2-1; 13 bases agree with TRBD2. V trimming: 4 bases; J trimming: 4 bases; junction bases outside the gene matches: 6. CDR3 length: 17 residues. The germline V gene has CDR1 KGHDR and CDR2 SFDVKD. CDR3 sequence (DNA): TGTGCCACCAGTGACCCGGGACTAGCGGGGCGATACAATGAGCAGTTCTTC. This gives the protein CATSDPGLAGRYNEQFF.

The chain has TRBV19 and TRBJ1-6; possibly TRBD1 for D (5 bases). Germline CDR1 is LNHDA and CDR2 is SQIVND (reference sequence). The CDR3 spans 14 residues. Trimming left V 8 bases short and J 9 bases short, with 17 bases between. Here the CDR3 DNA reads TGTGCCAGTCATAGGGGTGGGGTCCGTTCACCCCTCCACTTT. Translating it yields CASHRGGVRSPLHF. The variable domain in full, completed from reference TRBV19 and TRBJ1-6, reads DGGITQSPKYLFRKEGQNVTLSCEQNLNHDAMYWYRQDPGQGLRLIYYSQIVNDFQKGDIAEGYSVSREKKESFPLTVTSAQKNPTAFYLCASHRGGVRSPLHFGNGTRLTVT.

V gene TRBV15 combines with J gene TRBJ1-4; TRBD1 aligns across 9 bases. The CDR3 extends over 16 amino acids. The germline V gene encodes CDR1 LNHNV and CDR2 YYDKDF (reference sequence). V shed 0 bases and J 8 bases; nucleotides not matched to a gene: 7. CDR3 protein: CATSRETGTGTEKLFF. The CDR3 DNA is TGTGCCACCAGCAGAGAAACCGGGACAGGGACCGAAAAACTGTTTTTT.

V gene TRBV5-1 combines with J gene TRBJ1-2; maybe TRBD1 (5 bases). This CDR3 contains 15 residues. The germline V and J ends were trimmed by 0 bases and 0 bases, with 9 bases remaining between them. Germline CDR1 reads SGHRS; CDR2 reads YFSETQ. CDR3 sequence (DNA): TGCGCCAGCAGCTTGGCAGGGCAATCTAACTATGGCTACACCTTC. This codes for CASSLAGQSNYGYTF.

The chain has TRBV30 and TRBJ1-2; unclear D gene. There are 12 residues in the CDR3. The germline V gene has CDR1 GTSNPN and CDR2 SVGIG (reference sequence). V lost 2 bases and J lost 7, with 11 bases in between. DNA of the CDR3: TGTGCCTGGAGTAATAGAGGGTTTGGCTACACCTTC. Translating gives CAWSNRGFGYTF.

The chain joins TRBV7-8 to TRBJ2-7; 8 nucleotides align to TRBD1. The germline CDR1 and CDR2 sequences are SGHVS and FQNEAQ. V was pared by 3 bases and J by 4 bases, with 11 bases of the junction left unmatched. This CDR3 comprises 16 residues. Written as DNA, the CDR3 is TGTGCCAGCAGCTTCAGACAAGGACAGGGTGCTTACGAGCAGTACTTC. This sequence encodes CASSFRQGQGAYEQYF.

This chain joins TRBV30 and TRBJ2-1; D ambiguous. Germline V lookup: CDR1 GTSNPN, CDR2 SVGIG (reference sequence). The CDR3 is 13 residues long. With 6 bases removed from V and 0 bases from J, the gap between germline ends came to 9 bases. The CDR3 DNA reads as TGTGCCTGTTACAGATCCTCCTACAATGAGCAGTTCTTC. Its translation: CACYRSSYNEQFF. Full variable domain (outside the CDR3, taken from reference TRBV30 and TRBJ2-1): SQTIHQWPATLVQPVGSPLSLECTVEGTSNPNLYWYRQAAGRGLQLLFYSVGIGQISSEVPQNLSASRPQDRQFILSSKKLLLSDSGFYLCACYRSSYNEQFFGPGTRLTVL.

The chain joins TRBV7-2 to TRBJ2-7; weak D call: TRBD1 (5 bases). The V end lost 3 bases, the J end lost 7 bases, and 16 bases lay between the germline ends. Germline lookup yields CDR1 SGHTA and CDR2 FQGNSA. The CDR3 is 14 residues long. The CDR3 here is CASSFRRGAGEQYF. CDR3 nucleotide sequence: TGTGCCAGCAGCTTCCGGCGTGGGGCTGGGGAGCAGTACTTC.

The chain joins TRBV2 to TRBJ1-6; 8 bases align to TRBD1. The germline CDR1 and CDR2 sequences are SNHLY and FYNNEI. The V segment lost 4 bases and the J segment 7 bases; nucleotides outside the gene matches: 3. The CDR3 contains 14 residues. The CDR3 coding sequence is TGTGCCAGCAGTGGTCGGACAGGGAATTCACCCCTCCACTTT. Translation: CASSGRTGNSPLHF.

The rearrangement uses TRBV11-2 and TRBJ2-3, with D perhaps matching TRBD2 (7 bases). The CDR3 extends over 17 amino acids. V lost 3 bases to trimming and J lost 0 bases, with 16 bases between them. Germline CDR1 SGHAT, CDR2 FQNNGV. The CDR3 sequence: CASSLGGGGFSTDTQYF. CDR3 sequence (DNA): TGTGCCAGCAGCTTGGGGGGGGGCGGTTTTAGCACAGATACGCAGTATTTT. Full variable domain (outside the CDR3, taken from reference TRBV11-2 and TRBJ2-3): EAGVAQSPRYKIIEKRQSVAFWCNPISGHATLYWYQQILGQGPKLLIQFQNNGVVDDSQLPKDRFSAERLKGVDSTLKIQPAKLEDSAVYLCASSLGGGGFSTDTQYFGPGTRLTVL.

The chain has TRBV9 and TRBJ2-5, with 10 nucleotides matching TRBD1. V was clipped by 2 bases and J by 5 bases; unmatched bases: 6. The CDR3 is 15 amino acids. CDR1 SGDLS and CDR2 YYNGEE come from the germline V gene. The CDR3 DNA reads as TGTGCCAGCAGCGTGGGGGACAGGGGCACGGAGACCCAGTACTTC. Translated, it gives CASSVGDRGTETQYF.